The 32 T cell receptor beta chains below all came from one sample that was sequenced in a study of blood T cell repertoires in COVID-19. Generated by immunoSEQ multiplex PCR, the TCRdb table keeps only in-frame clones and is missing some. Here the sample spans 110,000 to 150,000 clones, around 82% being singletons. The sample was peripheral blood. The receptors stem from a human donor in a cohort sampled during active COVID-19.

The gene calls are TRBV9 and TRBJ1-2; 11 bases match TRBD1. Looked up from germline, CDR1 is SGDLS and CDR2 is YYNGEE. The J segment lost 8 bases and the V segment lost 4 bases, leaving 16 bases of the junction unmatched. This CDR3 contains 17 residues. CDR3 DNA: TGTGCCAGCAGCCCCCAACTCAGTGGACAGGGGGCGAGGGGCTACACCTTC. The encoded protein is CASSPQLSGQGARGYTF.

This chain joins TRBV10-3 and TRBJ1-1, with D unresolved. V was trimmed by 2 bases and J by 2 bases, leaving 9 bases between them. There are 14 residues in the CDR3. Germline-derived CDR1 and CDR2 are ENHRY and SYGVKD. CDR3 nucleotides: TGTGCCATCAGTGAGATGGCGGGAAACACTGAAGCTTTCTTT. This translates into CAISEMAGNTEAFF.

J is TRBJ1-2 and V is TRBV19; weak D call: TRBD1 (6 bases). CDR1 and CDR2 from the germline V gene are LNHDA and SQIVND (reference sequence). The V gene lost 9 bases and the J gene lost 4 bases, with 15 bases spanning the gap. This CDR3 spans 13 amino acids. The CDR3 region has the DNA TGTGCCAGCCGGGCAGGGGCTACCTATGGCTACACCTTC. It codes for CASRAGATYGYTF.

This chain joins TRBV12-5 and TRBJ2-7; 8 bases line up with TRBD2. Germline-derived CDR1 and CDR2 are LGHNT and FRNRAP. The CDR3 totals 13 residues. With 2 bases clipped from V and 4 bases from J, the junction kept 1 base outside the gene matches. The CDR3 here is CASGLPGGYEQYF. The CDR3, as DNA: TGTGCTAGTGGTTTGCCGGGGGGGTACGAGCAGTACTTC.

Here the CDR3 reads CASSPGTFGGTDTQYF. CDR3 sequence (DNA): TGTGCCAGCAGCCCTGGGACTTTTGGGGGCACAGATACGCAGTATTTT. The chain joins TRBV11-3 to TRBJ2-3; a possible D gene is TRBD2 (6 bases). V gave up 5 bases and J gave up 1 base, with 16 bases separating them. The germline V gene has CDR1 SGHNT and CDR2 YENEEA. This CDR3 comprises 16 residues.

V usage is TRBV4-1 and J usage is TRBJ2-2, with 8 bases fitting TRBD1. Germline V lookup: CDR1 MGHRA, CDR2 YSYEKL. Unmatched junction bases numbered 3, after V lost 0 bases and J lost 0 bases. The CDR3 has 17 residues. CDR3 nucleotide sequence: TGCGCCAGCAGCCAAGAAGCACAGGGGGCGAACACCGGGGAGCTGTTTTTT. Amino acid sequence: CASSQEAQGANTGELFF.

Concerning this clone: The junction departs from germline at one end; a sequencing error may be responsible. The chain couples TRBV20-1 to TRBJ1-4; a possible D gene is TRBD1 (5 bases). CDR3 length: 11 residues. The V gene's germline CDR1 is DFQATT and CDR2 SNEGSKA (reference sequence). Written as DNA, the CDR3 is TGCAGTGCTCGCTTCGGGGGTTCTACTGTTTTT. This encodes CSARFGGSTVF.

This rearrangement joins TRBV5-5 to TRBJ1-6; D unclear. CDR3 length: 14 residues. V was trimmed by 0 bases and J by 9 bases, leaving 10 bases between them. Germline values: CDR1 SGHKS, CDR2 YYEKEE (reference sequence). The CDR3 bases are TGTGCCAGCAGCTTGGTCACAGCGGGTTCACCCCTCCACTTT. Translated: CASSLVTAGSPLHF.

The rearrangement joins TRBV18 to TRBJ2-3; 9 nucleotides line up with TRBD1. The CDR3 covers 16 residues. CDR1 is KGHSH and CDR2 is LQKENI in the germline V gene. The V and J ends lost 2 bases and 1 base, in that order; junction bases with no gene match: 4. This CDR3 is CASSPSWDRGTDTQYF. In DNA form, the CDR3 reads TGTGCCAGCTCACCATCGTGGGACAGGGGCACAGATACGCAGTATTTT. Variable domain in full (rest from reference TRBV18 and TRBJ2-3): NAGVMQNPRHLVRRRGQEARLRCSPMKGHSHVYWYRQLPEEGLKFMVYLQKENIIDESGMPKERFSAEFPKEGPSILRIQQVVRGDSAAYFCASSPSWDRGTDTQYFGPGTRLTVL.

The CDR3 spells CASRTSGTGYLPYF. DNA for the CDR3: TGTGCCAGCAGGACCTCCGGGACAGGGTATCTACCGTATTTT. The rearrangement joins TRBV6-5 to TRBJ1-3; 9 nucleotides align to TRBD1. V lost 6 bases, J lost 16 bases, and 16 bases stayed unmatched. This CDR3 comprises 14 residues. The V gene's germline CDR1 is MNHEY and CDR2 SVGAGI.

This chain links TRBV5-5 with TRBJ2-7, with 11 positions matching TRBD2. V trimming: 2 bases; J trimming: 1 base; junction bases outside the gene matches: 11. The CDR3 sequence is 18 residues long. CDR1 is SGHKS, CDR2 YYEKEE, per germline (reference sequence). CDR3 bases: TGTGCCAGCAGCTTATCTCCTAGCGGGGGGCTTTTATCCTACGAGCAGTACTTC. This gives the protein CASSLSPSGGLLSYEQYF.

The CDR3 region is CASRNPAFRQENTDTQYF. The CDR3 DNA is TGTGCCAGCAGGAACCCGGCTTTCAGACAGGAGAACACAGATACGCAGTATTTT. This chain links TRBV2 with TRBJ2-3, with D tentatively TRBD1 (6 bases). The CDR3 loop spans 18 amino acids. In germline, CDR1 is SNHLY, CDR2 FYNNEI. Trimming removed 6 bases from V and 2 bases from J, with 24 bases in between.

V gene TRBV5-1 combines with J gene TRBJ2-7; 7 bases map to TRBD2. Unmatched junction bases numbered 0, after V lost 1 base and J lost 5 bases. The germline V gene has CDR1 SGHRS and CDR2 YFSETQ. The CDR3 loop spans 12 amino acids. The CDR3 sequence: CASSLRGDEQYF. Here the CDR3 DNA reads TGCGCCAGCAGCTTGCGGGGGGACGAGCAGTACTTC.

The CDR3: CASSGQGNLYEQYF. The CDR3 DNA is TGTGCCAGCAGCGGACAGGGGAATCTATACGAGCAGTACTTC. The V gene is TRBV6-5, the J gene TRBJ2-7, with 9 bases lining up with TRBD1. This CDR3 is built from 14 residues. Germline values: CDR1 MNHEY, CDR2 SVGAGI. J lost 4 bases, V lost 6 bases, and 7 bases had no gene match.

The chain carries TRBV9 and TRBJ1-6; the match to TRBD1 covers 10 bases. Germline loops: CDR1 SGDLS, CDR2 YYNGEE. V trimming: 0 bases; J trimming: 6 bases; junction bases outside the gene matches: 6. This CDR3 region has 17 residues. CDR3: CASSVAVGQGTNSPLHF. For the CDR3, the DNA is TGTGCCAGCAGCGTAGCTGTGGGACAGGGGACTAATTCACCCCTCCACTTT. The full variable domain, completed using reference TRBV9 and TRBJ1-6, is DSGVTQTPKHLITATGQRVTLRCSPRSGDLSVYWYQQSLDQGLQFLIQYYNGEERAKGNILERFSAQQFPDLHSELNLSSLELGDSALYFCASSVAVGQGTNSPLHFGNGTRLTVT.

The chain carries TRBV3-1 (or the pseudogene TRBV3-2) and TRBJ1-4; no firm D call. CDR3 size: 16 residues. Germline CDR1 and CDR2: LGHDT and YNNKEL (reference sequence). V was cut by 0 bases and J by 4 bases, with 12 bases left in between. This CDR3 is CASSQDAEDNNEKLFF. CDR3 nucleotides: TGTGCCAGCAGCCAAGATGCCGAAGACAATAATGAAAAACTGTTTTTT.

This clone was found a few times. The rearrangement links TRBV19 to TRBJ1-5; tentative D call: TRBD1 (5 bases). This CDR3 is built from 15 residues. Trimming shortened V by 3 bases and J by 2 bases, and 11 bases separated the two germline ends. Looked up from germline, CDR1 is LNHDA and CDR2 is SQIVND (reference sequence). CDR3 nucleotides: TGTGCCAGTAGTATTGCCGTAGGGGGCAATCAGCCCCAGCATTTT. Translating gives CASSIAVGGNQPQHF.

This chain joins TRBV3-1 (or the pseudogene TRBV3-2) and TRBJ2-3; 12 bases match TRBD2. This CDR3 spans 17 amino acids. Germline CDR1 is LGHDT and CDR2 is YNNKEL (reference sequence). V was clipped by 3 bases and J by 4 bases; unmatched bases: 8. As DNA, the CDR3 is TGTGCCAGCAGCCAGGGCCGGACTAGCGGGATGGCAGATACGCAGTATTTT. This encodes CASSQGRTSGMADTQYF.

The chain links TRBV4-1 to TRBJ2-5; tentative D call: TRBD2 (6 bases). Trimming cost V 6 bases and J 5 bases, with 19 bases left between them. The V gene's germline CDR1 is MGHRA and CDR2 YSYEKL. The CDR3 has 15 amino acids. CDR3 amino acids: CASRYSGTPVETQYF. DNA for the CDR3: TGCGCCAGCAGATACTCCGGGACTCCGGTGGAGACCCAGTACTTC.

The chain joins TRBV25-1 to TRBJ2-3; tentatively, D is TRBD1 (6 bases). CDR1 is MGHDK and CDR2 is SYGVNS in the germline V gene. This CDR3 is built from 14 residues. V was cut by 8 bases and J by 2 bases, with 14 bases left in between. This chain's CDR3 is CASSARTATDTQYF. In DNA form, the CDR3 reads TGTGCCAGCTCCGCTCGGACAGCCACAGATACGCAGTATTTT.

The chain employs TRBV19 and TRBJ2-5, with D tentatively TRBD2 (7 bases). V lost 0 bases, J lost 4 bases, and 15 bases lay in between. The CDR3 spans 16 residues. The germline V gene has CDR1 LNHDA and CDR2 SQIVND (reference sequence). The CDR3, as DNA: TGTGCCAGTAGTATAGATCTAGAGGGGGGGCGAGAGACCCAGTACTTC. Its protein product is CASSIDLEGGRETQYF.

This clone was found once. The chain joins TRBV18 to TRBJ1-6; no firm D call. Germline V gene data show CDR1 as KGHSH and CDR2 as LQKENI. The CDR3 runs 13 residues. V was pared by 0 bases and J by 7 bases, with 4 bases between. This CDR3 is CASSPPPNSPLHF. The CDR3 nucleotides read TGTGCCAGCTCACCACCCCCAAATTCACCCCTCCACTTT.

The chain carries TRBV7-6 and TRBJ1-1, with a possible D match to TRBD1 (6 bases). CDR3 length: 17 amino acids. CDR1 SGHVS and CDR2 FNYEAQ come from the germline V gene. V lost 3 bases, J lost 1 base, and 18 bases lay in between. The DNA of the CDR3 is TGTGCCAGCAGCTTGGGCACAGGGTCCAGGGAGAACACTGAAGCTTTCTTT. Translation gives CASSLGTGSRENTEAFF.

This chain links TRBV11-3 with TRBJ1-1, with TRBD1 identical over 7 bases. The CDR3 is 13 amino acids. Germline CDR1 is SGHNT and CDR2 is YENEEA. Trimming cost V 2 bases and J 7 bases; bases outside gene matches: 4. The DNA of the CDR3 is TGTGCCAGCAGCTTACAGGGGGGTAGTGAAGCTTTCTTT. Translation: CASSLQGGSEAFF.

The chain recombines TRBV5-1 with TRBJ1-1, with D maybe TRBD1 (6 bases). The length of the CDR3 is 15 residues. Per germline, CDR1 SGHRS and CDR2 YFSETQ. Trimming cost V 4 bases and J 0 bases, with 13 bases left between them. The DNA of the CDR3 is TGCGCCAGCAGCCCTGGACAGCTTATGAACACTGAAGCTTTCTTT. Encoded protein: CASSPGQLMNTEAFF. Supplemented by reference TRBV5-1 and TRBJ1-1, the full variable domain reads KAGVTQTPRYLIKTRGQQVTLSCSPISGHRSVSWYQQTPGQGLQFLFEYFSETQRNKGNFPGRFSGRQFSNSRSEMNVSTLELGDSALYLCASSPGQLMNTEAFFGQGTRLTVV.

The chain links TRBV29-1 to TRBJ2-5; D not resolved. The CDR3 is 13 amino acids. Germline CDR1 and CDR2: SQVTM and ANQGSEA. V lost 4 bases and J 1 base, leaving 10 bases between the germline ends. Here the CDR3 reads CSVASSSQETQYF. CDR3 DNA: TGCAGCGTTGCGTCCTCCAGCCAAGAGACCCAGTACTTC. The whole variable domain, remainder taken from reference TRBV29-1 and TRBJ2-5, is SAVISQKPSRDICQRGTSLTIQCQVDSQVTMMFWYRQQPGQSLTLIATANQGSEATYESGFVIDKFPISRPNLTFSTLTVSNMSPEDSSIYLCSVASSSQETQYFGPGTRLLVL.

The chain has TRBV11-3 and TRBJ1-1, with D possibly being TRBD1 (5 bases). The CDR3 loop spans 14 amino acids. Between the trimmed V and J ends, which lost 0 bases and 4 bases, there was a span of 9 bases. Germline loops: CDR1 SGHNT, CDR2 YENEEA. As DNA, the CDR3 is TGTGCCAGCAGCTTAGATCCAGGGTCCACTGAAGCTTTCTTT. Encoded protein: CASSLDPGSTEAFF. Together with reference TRBV11-3 and TRBJ1-1, the CDR3 gives the full variable domain: EAGVVQSPRYKIIEKKQPVAFWCNPISGHNTLYWYLQNLGQGPELLIRYENEEAVDDSQLPKDRFSAERLKGVDSTLKIQPAELGDSAVYLCASSLDPGSTEAFFGQGTRLTVV.

The chain has TRBV14 and TRBJ2-7; a weak D match, TRBD2 (6 bases). Per the germline V gene, CDR1 is SGHDN and CDR2 is FVKESK. CDR3 length: 14 residues. V was pared by 4 bases and J by 0 bases, with 10 bases between. The CDR3 loop reads CASSLFGGSYEQYF. CDR3 nucleotide sequence: TGTGCCAGCAGCCTTTTCGGGGGCTCCTACGAGCAGTACTTC.

The rearrangement joins TRBV6-1 to TRBJ2-2; 8 bases align to TRBD2. This CDR3 has 17 residues. J lost 6 bases, V lost 2 bases, and 11 bases had no gene match. Germline V gene data show CDR1 as MNHNS and CDR2 as SASEGT. The CDR3 nucleotides are TGTGCCAGCAGTGAATGGGTCGCGGGAGGAAGTGCCGGGGAGCTGTTTTTT. Protein product: CASSEWVAGGSAGELFF.

The J gene is TRBJ2-5, the V gene TRBV11-3; maybe TRBD2 (5 bases). V lost 1 base, J lost 4 bases, and 13 bases lay in between. The germline V gene encodes CDR1 SGHNT and CDR2 YENEEA. The CDR3 contains 15 residues. CDR3 amino acids: CASSLGSLVGETQYF. CDR3 nucleotides: TGTGCCAGCAGCTTAGGGTCACTAGTGGGAGAGACCCAGTACTTC.

The V and J genes are TRBV12-2 and TRBJ2-7; the table's TRBD2 call for D was not verified on the DNA. TRBV12-2 is a listed pseudogene. The CDR3 covers 19 residues. CDR3 sequence reads: CASRLKREGIGGGTDEQYV. CDR3 DNA sequence: TGTGCAAGTCGCTTAAAGCGGGAGGGGATTGGTGGTGGGACAGACGAGCAGTACGTC.

This clone was counted only a few times. The chain has TRBV12-3 or TRBV12-4 and TRBJ1-1, with a weak D call TRBD1 (6 bases). Deletions cut 3 bases from V and 10 bases from J, with 12 bases between. The CDR3 length is 12 residues. In DNA form, the CDR3 reads TGTGCCAGCAGTTTGGACAGTCTTCGAGCTTTCTTT. It is translated as CASSLDSLRAFF.